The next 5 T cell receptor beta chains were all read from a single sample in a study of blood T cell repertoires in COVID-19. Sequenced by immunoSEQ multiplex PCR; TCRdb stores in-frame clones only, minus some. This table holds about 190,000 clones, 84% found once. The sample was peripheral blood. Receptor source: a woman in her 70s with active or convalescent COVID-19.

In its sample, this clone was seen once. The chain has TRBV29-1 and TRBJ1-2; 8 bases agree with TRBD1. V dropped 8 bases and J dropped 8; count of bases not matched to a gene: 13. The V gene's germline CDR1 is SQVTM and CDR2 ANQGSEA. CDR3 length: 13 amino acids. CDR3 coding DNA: TGCAGCTACCGGACAGGGTTGGTAGAGGGCTACACCTTC. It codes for CSYRTGLVEGYTF.

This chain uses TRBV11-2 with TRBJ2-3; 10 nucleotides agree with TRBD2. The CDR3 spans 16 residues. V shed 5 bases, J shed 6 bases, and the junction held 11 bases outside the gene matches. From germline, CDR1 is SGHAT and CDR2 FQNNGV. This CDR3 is CASSPIPAGGPDTQYF. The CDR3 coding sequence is TGTGCCAGCAGCCCCATCCCAGCGGGAGGGCCGGATACGCAGTATTTT. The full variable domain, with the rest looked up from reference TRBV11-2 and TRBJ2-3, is EAGVAQSPRYKIIEKRQSVAFWCNPISGHATLYWYQQILGQGPKLLIQFQNNGVVDDSQLPKDRFSAERLKGVDSTLKIQPAKLEDSAVYLCASSPIPAGGPDTQYFGPGTRLTVL.

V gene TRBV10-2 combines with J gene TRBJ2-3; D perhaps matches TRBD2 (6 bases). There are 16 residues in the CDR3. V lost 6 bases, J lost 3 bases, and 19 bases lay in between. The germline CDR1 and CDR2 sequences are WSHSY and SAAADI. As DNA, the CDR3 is TGCGCCAGCAGGAGGGCGGGATCCCGACATACAGATACGCAGTATTTT. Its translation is CASRRAGSRHTDTQYF.

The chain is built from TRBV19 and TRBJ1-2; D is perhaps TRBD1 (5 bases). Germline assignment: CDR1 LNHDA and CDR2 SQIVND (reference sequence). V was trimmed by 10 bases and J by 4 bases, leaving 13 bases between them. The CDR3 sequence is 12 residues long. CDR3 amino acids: CATWDLSYGYTF. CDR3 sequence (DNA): TGTGCCACCTGGGACTTATCCTATGGCTACACCTTC.

The CDR3, as DNA: TGTGCCAGCGGGGAAACTAGAGGGTTTACTAATGAGCAGTTCTTC. It is translated as CASGETRGFTNEQFF. The chain has TRBV2 and TRBJ2-1, with D possibly TRBD2 on 5 matching bases. The CDR3 is made up of 15 amino acids. CDR1 is SNHLY and CDR2 is FYNNEI in the germline V gene. V shed 8 bases and J shed 7 bases, with 21 bases lying between them.